Judged by abundance, the clone carrying this T cell receptor (beta chain) is medium-sized (0.01 to 0.1%). These data are taken from a study of spatial heterogeneity in lung cancer. Background on the study: Where available, sequencing covered follow-up PBMC samples, taken at a median of roughly two years after resection. More beta-chain than alpha-chain sequences were consistently detected.

TCRdb re-called the 5' RACE reads through MiXCR, storing one row per CDR3 protein. The sample holds 4,000 to 5,000 distinct CDR3 sequences, roughly 26% seen once. Looked up from germline, CDR1 is SGHRS and CDR2 is YFSETQ. Trimming removed 0 bases at V and 2 bases at J, with 11 bases between. The CDR3 runs to 15 residues. Time point reported: blood at routine non-recurrence follow-up after resection. This rearrangement joins TRBV5-1 to TRBJ2-5; tentative D call: TRBD2 (6 bases). The sequences come from PBMCs, collected at follow-up. The clonotype comes from a male donor with early-stage non-small cell lung cancer. The CDR3 region is CASSLGVGGQETQYF. DNA for the CDR3: TGCGCCAGCAGCTTGGGAGTCGGGGGACAAGAGACCCAGTACTTC. The full variable domain, in which reference TRBV5-1 and TRBJ2-5 provide the parts outside the CDR3, is KAGVTQTPRYLIKTRGQQVTLSCSPISGHRSVSWYQQTPGQGLQFLFEYFSETQRNKGNFPGRFSGRQFSNSRSEMNVSTLELGDSALYLCASSLGVGGQETQYFGPGTRLLVL.